This T cell receptor (beta chain) was captured in a study of graft-versus-host responses after intestinal transplantation. For the study at large: Once they had received anti-thymocyte globulin induction, all recipients took tacrolimus and steroids for around 3 years.

Study conclusions and caveats: Early post-transplant HvG declines showed an association with peak circulating GvH clone levels.

The assay was immunoSEQ multiplex PCR, and TCRdb's table has in-frame clones only and misses some. This table holds about 51,000 clones, 95% found once. This clone was observed once. As yet, its antigen is unknown. The sequence derives from a human donor who was the organ donor for an intestinal transplant. Sequencing used unstimulated CD8+ T cells sorted from spleen or lymph node cells, obtained before transplant.

CDR3 sequence (DNA): TGCGCCAGCAGCCAAAACACAGGGGTCGGAAACACCATATATTTT. It yields the protein CASSQNTGVGNTIYF. The gene calls are TRBV4-1 and TRBJ1-3, with 7 bases identical to TRBD1. The CDR3 has 15 amino acids. V lost 2 bases to trimming and J lost 4 bases; unmatched junction nucleotides: 5. Germline lookup yields CDR1 MGHRA and CDR2 YSYEKL.